Each of the 7 T cell receptor beta chains below was sequenced from the same sample in a study of T cell responses to AZD1222 COVID-19 vaccine. Assay: immunoSEQ multiplex PCR; the TCRdb copy retains only in-frame clones and omits some. The data contain 90,000 to 100,000 clones, around 87% of them singletons. The sequences come from peripheral blood, collected 28 days after the second AZD1222 dose. These receptors all stem from an adult who received the AZD1222 COVID-19 vaccine.

The gene calls are TRBV27 and TRBJ2-7; D unclear. Germline assignment: CDR1 MNHEY and CDR2 SMNVEV (reference sequence). The CDR3 is 14 amino acids. The V gene lost 5 bases and the J gene lost 6 bases, with 17 bases spanning the gap. The CDR3, as DNA: TGTGCCAGCAGTACCTTAGTTTCCCCAGGCGAGCAGTACTTC. Protein product: CASSTLVSPGEQYF.

The chain employs TRBV15 and TRBJ2-1; D perhaps matches TRBD2 (6 bases). Looked up from germline, CDR1 is LNHNV and CDR2 is YYDKDF (reference sequence). The CDR3 has 16 amino acids. V was shortened by 1 base and J by 2 bases, with 12 bases between the two germline ends. The CDR3 nucleotides are TGTGCCACCAGCAGAGCGGCGGGAATGACCTACAATGAGCAGTTCTTC. This encodes CATSRAAGMTYNEQFF.

V gene TRBV3-1 (or the pseudogene TRBV3-2) combines with J gene TRBJ1-1, with D unresolved. V was trimmed by 0 bases and J by 4 bases, leaving 6 bases between them. Germline V gene data show CDR1 as LGHDT and CDR2 as YNNKEL (reference sequence). The CDR3 has 13 amino acids. The CDR3 loop reads CASSQDDFTEAFF. The CDR3 bases are TGTGCCAGCAGCCAAGACGACTTCACTGAAGCTTTCTTT.

The V and J genes are TRBV28 and TRBJ1-2, with 12 bases aligning to TRBD1. CDR1 is MDHEN and CDR2 is SYDVKM in the germline V gene. V was pared by 4 bases and J by 4 bases, with 10 bases of the junction left unmatched. CDR3 length equals 17 residues. In DNA, the CDR3 is TGTGCCAGCAGTTCGCTTCCGGGACAGGGGGCGGGCTATGGCTACACCTTC. It yields the protein CASSSLPGQGAGYGYTF.

J is TRBJ1-2 and V is TRBV4-3, with D perhaps TRBD1 (6 bases). The length of the CDR3 is 15 residues. Trimming stripped 0 bases from V and 5 bases from J, with 13 bases between. The germline V gene encodes CDR1 LGHNA and CDR2 YSLEER. CDR3 protein: CASSQDFRTAYGYTF. The CDR3 DNA reads TGCGCCAGCAGCCAAGATTTTAGGACAGCATATGGCTACACCTTC.

The chain recombines TRBV6-5 with TRBJ2-7, with TRBD2 identical over 8 bases. V was clipped by 9 bases and J by 0 bases; unmatched bases: 7. Germline CDR1 is MNHEY and CDR2 is SVGAGI. The CDR3 consists of 14 residues. The CDR3 sequence is CASVAGPSSYEQYF. CDR3 in DNA: TGTGCCAGTGTAGCGGGGCCCAGCTCCTACGAGCAGTACTTC.

The J gene is TRBJ2-5, the V gene TRBV5-4; D possibly uses TRBD1 or TRBD2 (6 bases each). This CDR3 spans 13 amino acids. The germline V gene encodes CDR1 SGHNT and CDR2 YYREEE (reference sequence). V was pared by 4 bases and J by 5 bases, with 12 bases between. The CDR3 loop reads CASSRRGVETQYF. The CDR3 bases are TGTGCCAGCAGCCGGAGGGGGGTGGAGACCCAGTACTTC.